This is a list of T cell receptor beta chains from one sample in a study of post-analysis software for immune sequencing data. TCRdb ran MiXCR on the PCR reads and lists one entry per CDR3 protein. Seen here are hundreds of thousands of distinct CDR3 sequences, around 27% observed once, and the top ten hold approximately 0.6%. Material: blood. These receptors were taken from a girl aged 10-17 years with multiple sclerosis. Each CDR3 is given without its conserved first and last residue. Fields, in order: V gene, J gene, CDR3 protein.

TRBV7-9	TRBJ1-2	ASSGNDRVQGYT
TRBV11-2	TRBJ2-1	ASSFSWAERQYNEQF
TRBV15	TRBJ1-5	ATSRDSGNNQPQH
TRBV7-9	NA	ASSSHHYEQY
TRBV4-1	TRBJ1-5	ASSQDRTGRNQPQH
TRBV7-2	TRBJ1-1	ASSLEVSRRTEAF
TRBV7-9	NA	ASRGQGTGETQY
TRBV24-1	TRBJ2-1	ATSDVGQGSYNEQF
TRBV20-1	TRBJ2-3	STDSGSSTDTQY
TRBV20-1	TRBJ1-6	SARPGQGAGNSPLH
TRBV7-9	TRBJ1-2	ASSPDRGPRGYGYT
TRBV15	TRBJ2-5	ATSRVTRIQETQY
TRBV7-7	TRBJ2-1	ASSSDRVGEQF
TRBV11-3	TRBJ1-1	ASSRRGQNTEAF
TRBV6-5	TRBJ1-1	ASSWETEAF
TRBV20-1	TRBJ2-4	SAREVIKNIQY
TRBV4-2	TRBJ1-2	ASSQDGASGYT
TRBV6-5	TRBJ2-1	ASALARRNEQF
TRBV12-3/TRBV12-4	TRBJ1-2	ASIGNRANYGYT
TRBV20-1	TRBJ1-5	SAGVSGQGARQPQH
TRBV20-1	TRBJ2-1	SAAGAGDEQF
TRBV20-1	TRBJ1-5	SASRDLVQPQH
TRBV6-4	TRBJ2-1	ASSDGTSNEQF
TRBV27	TRBJ2-5	ASSRGGGTLGETQY
TRBV7-2	TRBJ2-1	ASSFQGKTQF
TRBV7-2	TRBJ2-1	ASSSRPGGAFDEQF
TRBV5-1	TRBJ2-1	ASSLLAEEYNEQF
TRBV12-3/TRBV12-4	TRBJ2-4	ASSLPLAKNIQY
TRBV9	TRBJ2-3	ASSRDSPLTDTQY
TRBV20-1	TRBJ2-7	SALGDSLYEQY
TRBV6-6	TRBJ1-1	ASSPRGGSIGDTEAF
TRBV27	TRBJ2-3	ASSFAGDPTDTQY
TRBV28	TRBJ2-1	ASSPRLARRNEQF
TRBV7-9	TRBJ2-1	ASSPSGTSANYNEQF
TRBV28	TRBJ2-3	ASSSSRQGGTDTQY
TRBV2	TRBJ2-4	ASSPMPGGKNIQY
TRBV7-9	TRBJ2-3	ASSFLTPSDTQY
TRBV9	TRBJ2-6	ASSVVQGDNVLT
TRBV7-2	TRBJ2-3	ASGLAGGGQDTQY
TRBV24-1	TRBJ2-1	ATSDRDRGEQF